Sequencing of this T cell receptor (beta chain) was carried out in a study of blood T cell repertoires in COVID-19. Overall study context: The United States, Italy and Spain provided the acute and convalescent COVID-19 samples.

Measured with immunoSEQ multiplex PCR; TCRdb has only the in-frame clones, and not every one. Of approximately 240,000 clones in the sample, 70% to 90% are singletons; the top ten hold over 9.5%. The germline V gene encodes CDR1 SQVTM and CDR2 ANQGSEA. V lost 2 bases and J lost 10, with 12 bases in between. This CDR3 contains 12 residues. The sequenced material came from peripheral blood. The TCR comes from a young woman who had recovered from COVID-19. This chain links TRBV29-1 with TRBJ2-1, with D possibly TRBD1 on 6 matching bases. The CDR3 sequence: CSVEQGPGEQFF. CDR3 coding DNA: TGCAGCGTTGAACAGGGGCCCGGCGAGCAGTTCTTC.